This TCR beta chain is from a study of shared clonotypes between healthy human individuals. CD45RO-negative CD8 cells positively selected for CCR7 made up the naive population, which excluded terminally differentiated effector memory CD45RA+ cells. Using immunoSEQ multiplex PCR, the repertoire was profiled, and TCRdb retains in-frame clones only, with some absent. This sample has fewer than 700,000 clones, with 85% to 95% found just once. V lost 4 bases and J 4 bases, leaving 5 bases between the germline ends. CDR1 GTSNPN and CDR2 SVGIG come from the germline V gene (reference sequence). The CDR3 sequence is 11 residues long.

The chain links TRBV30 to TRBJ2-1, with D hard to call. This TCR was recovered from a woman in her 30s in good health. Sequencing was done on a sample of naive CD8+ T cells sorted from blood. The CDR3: CAWKGYNEQFF. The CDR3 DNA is TGTGCCTGGAAGGGATACAATGAGCAGTTCTTC.